The 20 T cell receptor beta chains given below trace back to one sample, sequenced in a study of cytomegalovirus exposure and HLA in healthy donors. Primers for the PCR totalled 60 Vbeta and 13 Jbeta. The assay was immunoSEQ multiplex PCR, and TCRdb's table has in-frame clones only and misses some. Of about 180,000 clones detected, roughly four fifths appear once; the ten largest clones hold around 2.4%. What was sequenced was PBMCs. These receptors all come from a female donor in good health and CMV-seronegative.

This sequence joins TRBV7-2 and TRBJ1-1; 7 bases fit TRBD1. The CDR3 sequence is 15 residues long. J gave up 1 base and V 5 bases, and 7 bases lay outside the gene matches. The V gene's germline CDR1 is SGHTA and CDR2 FQGNSA. Here the CDR3 reads CASSPRQGWNTEAFF. In nucleotides, the CDR3 is TGTGCCAGCAGCCCCCGACAGGGTTGGAACACTGAAGCTTTCTTT.

The V and J genes are TRBV28 and TRBJ2-7, with TRBD2 matching over 7 bases. From germline, CDR1 is MDHEN and CDR2 SYDVKM. Trimming cost V 4 bases and J 5 bases; bases outside gene matches: 11. CDR3 length: 15 residues. The CDR3 nucleotides read TGTGCCAGCAGTTATTCCCCCCCGCGGGAGAACGAGCAGTACTTC. The encoded protein is CASSYSPPRENEQYF.

CDR3 DNA sequence: TGTGCCAGCAGTTTCCTCCGGGGAGCGGGGGGACCCGGGGAGCTGTTTTTT. This encodes CASSFLRGAGGPGELFF. The chain combines TRBV7-9 with TRBJ2-2; TRBD2 agrees at 9 bases. The V gene end was trimmed by 6 bases and the J gene end by 6 bases; junction bases not matched to a gene: 14. The CDR3 spans 17 residues. Germline values: CDR1 SEHNR, CDR2 FQNEAQ (reference sequence).

V and J are TRBV7-8 and TRBJ2-5; 7 bases agree with TRBD1. V was clipped by 3 bases and J by 7 bases; unmatched bases: 11. CDR3 length: 15 amino acids. Germline CDR1 and CDR2: SGHVS and FQNEAQ. DNA for the CDR3: TGTGCCAGCAGCTTGGGACAGAAGGAACAGGGGACCCAGTACTTC. This encodes CASSLGQKEQGTQYF.

The chain employs TRBV18 and TRBJ2-5; the D gene is possibly TRBD2 (6 bases). Germline V lookup: CDR1 KGHSH, CDR2 LQKENI. The V end was cut by 6 bases, the J end by 0 bases, with 11 bases between. This CDR3 has 14 amino acids. The CDR3 is CASSPGGDQETQYF. In DNA, the CDR3 is TGTGCCAGCTCCCCCGGAGGGGACCAAGAGACCCAGTACTTC.

V is TRBV2 and J is TRBJ1-1; tentatively, D is TRBD1 (6 bases). This CDR3 has 15 residues. Germline values: CDR1 SNHLY, CDR2 FYNNEI. Trimming shortened V by 6 bases and J by 4 bases, and 18 bases separated the two germline ends. CDR3 sequence: CASSLRWEGVTEAFF. As DNA, the CDR3 is TGTGCCAGCAGCTTACGTTGGGAGGGGGTCACTGAAGCTTTCTTT.

The genes are TRBV2 and TRBJ2-3; D may be TRBD1 (5 bases). V gave up 3 bases and J gave up 2 bases, with 9 bases separating them. Germline V lookup: CDR1 SNHLY, CDR2 FYNNEI. This CDR3 spans 14 amino acids. CDR3 in amino acids: CASSDTGYTDTQYF. The CDR3 DNA follows: TGTGCCAGCAGTGATACAGGTTACACAGATACGCAGTATTTT. Full variable domain (missing parts from reference TRBV2 and TRBJ2-3): EPEVTQTPSHQVTQMGQEVILRCVPISNHLYFYWYRQILGQKVEFLVSFYNNEISEKSEIFDDQFSVERPDGSNFTLKIRSTKLEDSAMYFCASSDTGYTDTQYFGPGTRLTVL.

The chain carries TRBV18 and TRBJ2-3; 8 positions agree with TRBD2. CDR3 size: 15 residues. V lost 4 bases and J lost 2; bases outside the gene matches: 5. Germline CDR1 and CDR2: KGHSH and LQKENI. The CDR3, as DNA: TGTGCCAGCTCACGGATAGCGGGATACACAGATACGCAGTATTTT. It specifies CASSRIAGYTDTQYF.

V usage is TRBV6-5 and J usage is TRBJ1-5; no reliable D call. The CDR3 has 15 residues. CDR1 is MNHEY and CDR2 is SVGAGI in the germline V gene. Trimming took 6 bases from V and 9 from J, leaving 21 bases between them. CDR3 in amino acids: CASRPQPTVRGPQHF. In nucleotides, the CDR3 is TGTGCCAGCAGGCCCCAACCGACGGTACGAGGGCCCCAGCATTTT.

The gene calls are TRBV4-3 and TRBJ2-7; D possibly corresponds to TRBD2 (5 bases). This CDR3 contains 13 residues. Trimming took 3 bases from V and 4 from J, leaving 10 bases between them. Germline CDR1 and CDR2: LGHNA and YSLEER. The CDR3 region has the DNA TGCGCCAGCAGCCAGAGGGTTCTTTACGAGCAGTACTTC. Protein product: CASSQRVLYEQYF.

The genes are TRBV4-3 and TRBJ2-1; no firm D call. In germline, CDR1 is LGHNA, CDR2 YSLEER. The CDR3 covers 15 residues. The V end lost 1 base, the J end lost 4 bases, and 11 bases lay between the germline ends. The CDR3 spells CASSQAPNSYNEQFF. For the CDR3, the DNA is TGCGCCAGCAGCCAAGCCCCCAACAGTTACAATGAGCAGTTCTTC.

The chain combines TRBV18 with TRBJ2-7, with TRBD2 matching 7 bases. CDR1 is KGHSH, CDR2 LQKENI, per germline. CDR3 size: 16 residues. J was trimmed by 1 base and V by 6 bases; bases with no gene match: 12. The CDR3 sequence is CASSQLGLAVSYEQYF. The CDR3 DNA sequence: TGTGCCAGCTCCCAGTTGGGGCTAGCGGTTTCCTACGAGCAGTACTTC.

V is TRBV5-1 and J is TRBJ1-2; D remains ambiguous. CDR3 size: 15 residues. Germline V gene sequence: CDR1 SGHRS, CDR2 YFSETQ. Trimming pared 4 bases from V and 4 bases from J, leaving 17 bases between. The CDR3: CASSPTEGASYGYTF. The CDR3 region has the DNA TGCGCCAGCAGCCCGACCGAGGGCGCCAGCTATGGCTACACCTTC.

The chain joins TRBV7-2 to TRBJ2-7, with D possibly TRBD2 on 6 matching bases. CDR3 length: 14 residues. Trimming shortened V by 1 base and J by 3 bases, and 10 bases separated the two germline ends. Per germline, CDR1 SGHTA and CDR2 FQGNSA. DNA of the CDR3: TGTGCCAGCAGCTTAGGGGGGGTAAACTACGAGCAGTACTTC. This gives the protein CASSLGGVNYEQYF.

This clone was seen only a few times. J is TRBJ2-7 and V is TRBV28; the match to TRBD2 covers 9 bases. The V gene end was trimmed by 4 bases and the J gene end by 4 bases; junction bases not matched to a gene: 14. This CDR3 has 17 residues. Germline lookup yields CDR1 MDHEN and CDR2 SYDVKM. CDR3 nucleotide sequence: TGTGCCAGCAGTTCCCCCCGGAGGGGACTAGCTTTATACGAGCAGTACTTC. Amino acids: CASSSPRRGLALYEQYF.

This chain connects TRBV7-2 to TRBJ2-5, with 9 bases that match TRBD2. From germline, CDR1 is SGHTA and CDR2 FQGNSA. This CDR3 has 16 amino acids. Losses at the gene ends were 2 bases for V and 5 bases for J; bases not matched to a gene: 9. CDR3 loop: CASSLFGGRAGETQYF. CDR3 bases: TGTGCCAGCAGCTTATTCGGCGGGAGGGCCGGGGAGACCCAGTACTTC.

V gene TRBV27 combines with J gene TRBJ2-5, with D perhaps matching TRBD2 (6 bases). This CDR3 has 13 amino acids. The germline V and J ends were trimmed by 3 bases and 5 bases, with 10 bases remaining between them. Germline loops: CDR1 MNHEY, CDR2 SMNVEV (reference sequence). DNA for the CDR3: TGTGCCAGCAGTTTTGGAGGGGAGGAGACCCAGTACTTC. Amino acids: CASSFGGEETQYF.

V gene TRBV18 combines with J gene TRBJ2-7; the match to TRBD1 covers 8 bases. Looked up from germline, CDR1 is KGHSH and CDR2 is LQKENI. Unmatched junction bases numbered 6, after V lost 3 bases and J lost 2 bases. This CDR3 comprises 15 residues. DNA for the CDR3: TGTGCCAGCTCACCCTCAGGGGGCCTAGCCTACGAGCAGTACTTC. As protein: CASSPSGGLAYEQYF.

This clone turned up a few times. The chain links TRBV2 to TRBJ2-5, with D perhaps TRBD1 (6 bases). The assigned J gene may be wrong: the sequence end matches TRBJ2-7 better. The CDR3 is made up of 17 amino acids. Per germline, CDR1 SNHLY and CDR2 FYNNEI. CDR3 amino acids: CASSVEADRRSAYEQYF. CDR3 in DNA: TGTGCCAGCAGCGTAGAAGCCGACAGGCGGAGCGCCTACGAGCAGTACTTC.

The chain employs TRBV30 and TRBJ1-5, with unresolved D. Trimming took off 3 bases at V and 0 bases at J, with 6 bases between the two ends. CDR3 length: 13 residues. The V gene's germline CDR1 is GTSNPN and CDR2 SVGIG (reference sequence). CDR3 sequence: CAWRAGSNQPQHF. Written as DNA, the CDR3 is TGTGCCTGGAGGGCGGGTAGCAATCAGCCCCAGCATTTT. The whole variable domain, remainder taken from reference TRBV30 and TRBJ1-5, is SQTIHQWPATLVQPVGSPLSLECTVEGTSNPNLYWYRQAAGRGLQLLFYSVGIGQISSEVPQNLSASRPQDRQFILSSKKLLLSDSGFYLCAWRAGSNQPQHFGDGTRLSIL.